These T cell receptor beta chains were read from a single sample in a study of T cell responses to AZD1222 COVID-19 vaccine. Generated by immunoSEQ multiplex PCR, the TCRdb table keeps only in-frame clones and is missing some. Of some 110,000 clones listed, just over 85% are singletons. The input for sequencing was peripheral blood, taken on day 0 of AZD1222 vaccination. These receptors all come from an adult in good health. Both conserved end residues are part of each CDR3. The order of the fields is clone size, J gene, D gene, V gene, CDR3 DNA, CDR3 protein. The D gene is left open where the match is weak. The size of a clone is reported for some rows only, either as once, few or many, or as a class for expanded clones.

>NA|TRBJ2-3|TRBD2|TRBV4-3
TGCGCCAGCAGCGAACGACTAGCGGGAGTAAGCACAGATACGCAGTATTTT
CASSERLAGVSTDTQYF
>NA|TRBJ2-1|TRBD2|TRBV30
TGTGCCTGGAGACGGGGCGGGAGGCCGGGGGAGCAGTTCTTC
CAWRRGGRPGEQFF
>NA|TRBJ2-7|NA|TRBV2
TGTGCCAGCAGGACCCCGGGGTTGGGGGAGCAGTACTTC
CASRTPGLGEQYF
>NA|TRBJ1-1|NA|TRBV10-3
TGTGCCATCAGTGAAGAGGGTCCAGCCACTGAAGCTTTCTTT
CAISEEGPATEAFF
>NA|TRBJ2-2|NA|TRBV7-8
TGTGCCAGCAGCTTTATCAGGGGGAACACCGGGGAGCTGTTTTTT
CASSFIRGNTGELFF
>few|TRBJ1-4|NA|TRBV4-2
TGTGCCAGCAGCGCCGTCGCGTCGACGGGACGTTCCGAAAAACTGTTTTTT
CASSAVASTGRSEKLFF
>NA|TRBJ2-7|TRBD1|TRBV6-5
TGTGCCAGCAGTACAGGACAGGAAGCCTACGAGCAGTACTTC
CASSTGQEAYEQYF
>NA|TRBJ2-1|TRBD2|TRBV4-1
TGCGCCAGCAGCTCGCGGACTAGCGGGAGTGGCAATGAGCAGTTCTTC
CASSSRTSGSGNEQFF
>NA|TRBJ2-5|NA|TRBV28
TGTGCCAGCAGTCTCCCCCTTACAGGGAGTGAAGAGACCCAGTACTTC
CASSLPLTGSEETQYF
>once|TRBJ2-7|TRBD1|TRBV7-9
TGTGCCAGCAGCCCTTGGACAGGGGGCTACGAGCAGTACTTC
CASSPWTGGYEQYF
>NA|TRBJ1-1|NA|TRBV7-3
TGTGCCAGCAGCTTAACCTCTACGGGAAACACTGAAGCTTTCTTT
CASSLTSTGNTEAFF
>NA|TRBJ2-5|TRBD2|TRBV19
TGTGCCAGTAGTATCGGGGGGGGGACGGAGACCCAGTACTTC
CASSIGGGTETQYF
>NA|TRBJ1-1|NA|TRBV6-5
TGTGCCAGCAGCAGGGGCGTGGGGGCTGAAGCTTTCTTT
CASSRGVGAEAFF
>NA|TRBJ1-1|NA|TRBV30
TGTGCCTGGAGCCGAGACCCATTGGAAGCTTTCTTT
CAWSRDPLEAFF
>NA|TRBJ2-3|NA|TRBV7-2
TGTGCCAGCAGCACAGAGGGTAGCCGGAGCACAGATACGCAGTATTTT
CASSTEGSRSTDTQYF
>NA|TRBJ1-2|NA|TRBV30
TGTGCCTGGAGTGGAGCCACTCGGGACTATGGCTACACCTTC
CAWSGATRDYGYTF
>once|TRBJ2-5|NA|TRBV29-1
TGCAGCGTTCGGGCAGGGGCCGGAGAGACCCAGTACTTC
CSVRAGAGETQYF
>NA|TRBJ2-2|NA|TRBV5-4
TGTGCCAGCAGCTTGCAGAGCACCGGGGAGCTGTTTTTT
CASSLQSTGELFF
>NA|TRBJ2-7|TRBD1|TRBV10-1
TGCGCCAGCAGGACCCGGACAGGGAAAACCTACGAGCAGTACTTC
CASRTRTGKTYEQYF
>NA|TRBJ1-3|NA|TRBV7-2
TGTGCCAGCTCCCCAAGCCCAGGGGCTGGAAACACCATATATTTT
CASSPSPGAGNTIYF
>NA|TRBJ2-1|TRBD2|TRBV7-2
TGTGCCAGCAGGATCCCAGCGGGAGAAGTCAGTGAGCAGTTCTTC
CASRIPAGEVSEQFF
>once|TRBJ2-7|NA|TRBV18
TGTGCCAGCTCACTTGAGGACCTCTACGAGCAGTACTTC
CASSLEDLYEQYF
>NA|TRBJ1-6|TRBD1|TRBV28
TGTGCCAGCAACACCCCGGGACAGGGAAATTCACCCCTCCACTTT
CASNTPGQGNSPLHF
>NA|TRBJ2-1|TRBD1|TRBV11-2
TGTGCCAGCAGCACCCGGACAGGGGGCTGGGGTGAGCAGTTCTTC
CASSTRTGGWGEQFF
>NA|TRBJ1-5|TRBD1|TRBV2
TGTGCCAGCAGGGGACAGGGGGCCCAGCCCCAGCATTTT
CASRGQGAQPQHF
>NA|TRBJ2-1|NA|TRBV30
TGTGCCTGGAGTGTATGGGGTTACAATGAGCAGTTCTTC
CAWSVWGYNEQFF
>NA|TRBJ1-1|TRBD1|TRBV7-6
TGTGCCAGCAGCTTTACCCCTCCCGTTACAGGGGGCTTAACTGAAGCTTTCTTT
CASSFTPPVTGGLTEAFF